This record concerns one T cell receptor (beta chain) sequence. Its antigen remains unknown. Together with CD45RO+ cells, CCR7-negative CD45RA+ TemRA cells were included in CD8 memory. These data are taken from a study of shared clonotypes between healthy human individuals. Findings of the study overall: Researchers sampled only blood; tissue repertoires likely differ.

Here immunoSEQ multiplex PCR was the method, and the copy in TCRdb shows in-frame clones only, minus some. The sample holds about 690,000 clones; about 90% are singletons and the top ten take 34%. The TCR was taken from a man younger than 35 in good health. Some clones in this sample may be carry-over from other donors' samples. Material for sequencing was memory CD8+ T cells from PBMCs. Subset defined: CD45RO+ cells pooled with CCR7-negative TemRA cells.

The CDR3 region has the DNA TGTGCCTGGAGTCCACCAATATCTTCGGACACCATATATTTT. It is translated as CAWSPPISSDTIYF. The chain uses TRBV30 and TRBJ1-3; no clear D gene. V lost 2 bases to trimming and J lost 8 bases, with 16 bases between them. Germline V gene sequence: CDR1 GTSNPN, CDR2 SVGIG (reference sequence). The length of the CDR3 is 14 residues.